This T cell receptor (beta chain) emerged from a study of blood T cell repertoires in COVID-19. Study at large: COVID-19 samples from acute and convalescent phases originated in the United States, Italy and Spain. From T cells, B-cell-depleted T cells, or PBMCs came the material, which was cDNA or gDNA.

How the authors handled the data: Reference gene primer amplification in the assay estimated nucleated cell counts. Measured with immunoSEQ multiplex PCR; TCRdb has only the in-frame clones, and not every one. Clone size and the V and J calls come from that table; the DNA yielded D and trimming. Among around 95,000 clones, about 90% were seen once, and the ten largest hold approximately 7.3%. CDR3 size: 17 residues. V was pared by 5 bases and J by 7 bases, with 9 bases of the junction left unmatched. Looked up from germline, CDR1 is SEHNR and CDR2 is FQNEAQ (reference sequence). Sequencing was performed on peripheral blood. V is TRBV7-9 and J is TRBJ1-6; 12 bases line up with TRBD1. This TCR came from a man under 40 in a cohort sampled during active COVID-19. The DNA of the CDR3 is TGTGCCAGCAGCCCCGGGGACAGGGGGCGTGAGAATTCACCCCTCCACTTT. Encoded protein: CASSPGDRGRENSPLHF.